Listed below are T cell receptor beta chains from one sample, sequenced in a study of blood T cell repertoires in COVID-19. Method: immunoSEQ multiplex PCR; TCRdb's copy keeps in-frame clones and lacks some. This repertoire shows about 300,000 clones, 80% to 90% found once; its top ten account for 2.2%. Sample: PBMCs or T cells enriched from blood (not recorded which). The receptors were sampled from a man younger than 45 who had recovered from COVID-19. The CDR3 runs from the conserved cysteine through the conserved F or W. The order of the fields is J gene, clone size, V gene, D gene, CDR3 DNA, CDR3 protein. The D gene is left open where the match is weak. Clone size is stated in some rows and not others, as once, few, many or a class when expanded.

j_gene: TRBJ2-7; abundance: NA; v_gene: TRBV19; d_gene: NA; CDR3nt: TGTGCCAGTAGTATCCTGGGGGCTGACGAGCAGTACTTC; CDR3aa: CASSILGADEQYF
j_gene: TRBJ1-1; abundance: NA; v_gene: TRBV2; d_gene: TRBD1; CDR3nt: TGTGCCAGCAGTGAGATCAGGGGGACTGAAGCTTTCTTT; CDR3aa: CASSEIRGTEAFF
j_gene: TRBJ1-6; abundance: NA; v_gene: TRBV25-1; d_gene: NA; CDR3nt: TGTGCCAGCAGAGCAACAGGGTATAATTCACCCCTCCACTTT; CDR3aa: CASRATGYNSPLHF
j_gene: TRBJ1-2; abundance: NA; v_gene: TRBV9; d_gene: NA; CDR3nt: TGTGCCAGCAGCAGATTAGGGGCTCATGGCTACACCTTC; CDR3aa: CASSRLGAHGYTF
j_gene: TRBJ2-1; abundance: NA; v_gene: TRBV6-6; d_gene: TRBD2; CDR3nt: TGTGCCAGCAGCCCGAGCCAGCCGGGACTAGGTCTTCGGGGCTCCTACAATGAGCAGTTCTTC; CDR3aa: CASSPSQPGLGLRGSYNEQFF
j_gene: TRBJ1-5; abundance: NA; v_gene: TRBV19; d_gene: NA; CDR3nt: TGTGCCAGTAGTATACTGGACAAGGGTCAGCCCCAGCATTTT; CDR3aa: CASSILDKGQPQHF
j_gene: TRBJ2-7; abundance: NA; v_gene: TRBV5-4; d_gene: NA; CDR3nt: TGTGCCAGCAGCTTGACAGGGCAAACCTACGAGCAGTACTTC; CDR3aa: CASSLTGQTYEQYF
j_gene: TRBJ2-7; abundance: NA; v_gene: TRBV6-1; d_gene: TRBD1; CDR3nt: TGTGCCAGCAGTGGGTTAGACAGGGGGCCCTCCTACGAGCAGTACTTC; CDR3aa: CASSGLDRGPSYEQYF
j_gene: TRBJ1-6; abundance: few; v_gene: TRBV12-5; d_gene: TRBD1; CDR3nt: TGTGCTAGTGGCCTGGGACAGGCAAATTCACCCCTCCACTTT; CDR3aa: CASGLGQANSPLHF
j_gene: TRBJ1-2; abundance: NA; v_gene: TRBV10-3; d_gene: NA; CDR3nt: TGTGCCATCAGTGATCAGGGGATCTATGGCTACACCTTC; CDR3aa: CAISDQGIYGYTF
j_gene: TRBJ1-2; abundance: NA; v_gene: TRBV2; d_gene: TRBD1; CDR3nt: TGTGCCAGCAGTCCTGAACGACGGACAGGGAAAGGCTACACCTTC; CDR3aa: CASSPERRTGKGYTF
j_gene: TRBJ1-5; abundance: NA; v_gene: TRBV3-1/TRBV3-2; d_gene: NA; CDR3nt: TGTGCCAGCAGCCATGGCACTCAGCCCCAGCATTTT; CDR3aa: CASSHGTQPQHF
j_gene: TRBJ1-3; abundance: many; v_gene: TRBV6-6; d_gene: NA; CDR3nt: TGTGCCAGCAGTCGAACGGGATTTAACTCTGGAAACACCATATATTTT; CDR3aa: CASSRTGFNSGNTIYF
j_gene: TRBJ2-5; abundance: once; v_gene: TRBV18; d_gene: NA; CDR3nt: TGTGCCAGCTCACGGGCCACAGTCCAAGAGACCCAGTACTTC; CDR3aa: CASSRATVQETQYF
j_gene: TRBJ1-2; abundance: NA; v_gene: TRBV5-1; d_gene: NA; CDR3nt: TGCGCCAGCAGCAAAGACAGGAGCTATGGCTACACCTTC; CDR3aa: CASSKDRSYGYTF
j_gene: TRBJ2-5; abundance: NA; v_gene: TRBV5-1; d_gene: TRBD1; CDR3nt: TGCGCCGGCAAATCCGGGACAGGGTATGGGGAGACCCAGTACTTC; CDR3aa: CAGKSGTGYGETQYF
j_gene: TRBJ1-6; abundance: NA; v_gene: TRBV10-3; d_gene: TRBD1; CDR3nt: TGTGCCATCAGTCAAGAACCCGGGACAGGCACTTCACCCCTCCACTTT; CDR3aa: CAISQEPGTGTSPLHF
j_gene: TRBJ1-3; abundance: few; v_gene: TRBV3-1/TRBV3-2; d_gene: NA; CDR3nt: TGTGCCAGCAGCCCGGGTTTCACCATATATTTT; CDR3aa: CASSPGFTIYF
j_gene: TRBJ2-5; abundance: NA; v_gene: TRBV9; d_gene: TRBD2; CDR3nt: TGTGCCAGCAGCGTCCTGGGGGGAGGGACGGCCTCCCAAGAGACCCAGTACTTC; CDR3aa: CASSVLGGGTASQETQYF
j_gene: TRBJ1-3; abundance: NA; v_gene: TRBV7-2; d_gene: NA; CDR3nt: TGTGCCAGCAGCTTAGGGTGGCAATCTGCTGGAAACACCATATATTTT; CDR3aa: CASSLGWQSAGNTIYF
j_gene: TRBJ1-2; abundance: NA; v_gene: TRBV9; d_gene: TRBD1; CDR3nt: TGTGCCAGCAGCGTAATTTCCGGACAGGGCCATGGCTACACCTTC; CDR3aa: CASSVISGQGHGYTF
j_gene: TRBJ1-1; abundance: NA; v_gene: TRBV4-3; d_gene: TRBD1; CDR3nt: TGCGCCAGCAGCCAGGCTAGGGGGGACAGGAACACTGAAGCTTTCTTT; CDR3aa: CASSQARGDRNTEAFF
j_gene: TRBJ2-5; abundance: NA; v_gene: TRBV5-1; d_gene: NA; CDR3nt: TGCGCCAGCACCCAGGGCCAGGGCTCCCCAGAGACCCAGTACTTC; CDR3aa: CASTQGQGSPETQYF
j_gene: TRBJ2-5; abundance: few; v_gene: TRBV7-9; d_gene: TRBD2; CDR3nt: TGTGCCAGCAGCTTACTAGCGGGGGAGACCCAGTACTTC; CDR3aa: CASSLLAGETQYF
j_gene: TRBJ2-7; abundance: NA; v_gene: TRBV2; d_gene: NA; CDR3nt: TGTGCCAGCAGCTTGGGAGCGTTGGCCTACGAGCAGTACTTC; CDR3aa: CASSLGALAYEQYF
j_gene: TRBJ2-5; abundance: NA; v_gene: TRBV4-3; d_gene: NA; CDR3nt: TGCGCCAGCAGCCAACCCGGGGAAGAGACCCAGTACTTC; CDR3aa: CASSQPGEETQYF
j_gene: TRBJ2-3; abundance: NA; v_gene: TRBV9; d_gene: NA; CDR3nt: TGTGCCAGCAAAGGGGGGGGCACAGATACGCAGTATTTT; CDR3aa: CASKGGGTDTQYF
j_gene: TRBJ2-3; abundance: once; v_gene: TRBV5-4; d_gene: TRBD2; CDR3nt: TGTGCCAGCAGCTCTAGCGGGGGGGTTCAAGATACGCAGTATTTT; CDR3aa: CASSSSGGVQDTQYF
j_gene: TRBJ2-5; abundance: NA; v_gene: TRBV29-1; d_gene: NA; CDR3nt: TGCAGCGTTCATCCCCGGGACAACCAAGAGACCCAGTACTTC; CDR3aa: CSVHPRDNQETQYF
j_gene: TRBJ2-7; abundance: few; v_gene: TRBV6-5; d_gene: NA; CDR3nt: TGTGCCAGCAGTTTTACAGGGAGCTTTTCCGAGCAGTACTTC; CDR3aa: CASSFTGSFSEQYF
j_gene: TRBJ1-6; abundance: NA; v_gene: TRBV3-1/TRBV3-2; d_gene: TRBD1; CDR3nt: TGTGCCAGCAGCCCGGGACAGGATAATTCACCCCTCCACTTT; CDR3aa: CASSPGQDNSPLHF
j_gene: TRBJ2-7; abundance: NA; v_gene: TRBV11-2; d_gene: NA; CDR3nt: TGTGCCAGCCGTACAGGGATTGGGTCCTACGAGCAGTACTTC; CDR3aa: CASRTGIGSYEQYF
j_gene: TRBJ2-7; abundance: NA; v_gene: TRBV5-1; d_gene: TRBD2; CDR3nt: TGCGCCAGCAGCACGGGACTAGCTGACTCCTACGAGCAGTACTTC; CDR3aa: CASSTGLADSYEQYF
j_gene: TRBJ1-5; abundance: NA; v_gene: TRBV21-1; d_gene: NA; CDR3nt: TGTGCCAGCAATCGTGCATGGGGGGGCAATCAGCCCCAGCATTTT; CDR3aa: CASNRAWGGNQPQHF
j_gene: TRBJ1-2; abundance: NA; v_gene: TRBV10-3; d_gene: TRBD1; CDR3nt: TGTGCCATCAGTGATATGGGACAGGGCCTTTTCTATGGCTACACCTTC; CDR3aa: CAISDMGQGLFYGYTF
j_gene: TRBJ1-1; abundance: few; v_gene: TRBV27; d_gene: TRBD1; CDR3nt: TGTGCCAGCAGGACGGACAGGTCCGAGGACACTGAAGCTTTCTTT; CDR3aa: CASRTDRSEDTEAFF
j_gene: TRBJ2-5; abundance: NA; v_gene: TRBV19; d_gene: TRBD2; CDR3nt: TGTGCCAGTAGTATTTCGCGGGGGGGCCAAGAGACCCAGTACTTC; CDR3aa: CASSISRGGQETQYF
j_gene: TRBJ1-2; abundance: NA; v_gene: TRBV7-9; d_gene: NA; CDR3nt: TGTGCCAGCAGCCCTAGGGGGTCCTATGGCTACACCTTC; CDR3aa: CASSPRGSYGYTF
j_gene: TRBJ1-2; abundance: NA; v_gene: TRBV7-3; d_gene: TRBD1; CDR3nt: TGTGCCAGCAGTGACCGACAGGGTCGCTATGGCTACACCTTC; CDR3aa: CASSDRQGRYGYTF
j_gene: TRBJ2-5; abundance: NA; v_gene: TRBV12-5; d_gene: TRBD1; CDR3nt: TGTGCTAGTGGCCGCACCCGGGACAGCCAAGAACAAGAGACCCAGTACTTC; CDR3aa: CASGRTRDSQEQETQYF
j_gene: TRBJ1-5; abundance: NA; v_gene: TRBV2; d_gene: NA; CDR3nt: TGTGCCAGCAGCCCCCAGGGAATTAGCAATCAGCCCCAGCATTTT; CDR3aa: CASSPQGISNQPQHF
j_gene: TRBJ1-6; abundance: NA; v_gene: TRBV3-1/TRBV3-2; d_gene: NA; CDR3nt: TGTGCCAGCAGCCTAGTGGACAGTAATTCACCCCTCCACTTT; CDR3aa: CASSLVDSNSPLHF
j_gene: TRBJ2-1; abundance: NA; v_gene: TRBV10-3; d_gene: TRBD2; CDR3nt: TGTGCCACCTCCGGCGGCGGGGGGGCGAACAATGAGCAGTTCTTC; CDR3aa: CATSGGGGANNEQFF
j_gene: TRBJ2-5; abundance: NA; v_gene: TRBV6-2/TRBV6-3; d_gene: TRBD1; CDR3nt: TGTGCCAGCAGTTACTCGAGGACAGGGGATCAGACCCAGTACTTC; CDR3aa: CASSYSRTGDQTQYF
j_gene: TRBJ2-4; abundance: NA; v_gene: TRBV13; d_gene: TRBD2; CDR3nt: TGTGCCAGCAGCTCTGAAGGTTGGGGGGGAAAAGGAAGGGCCAAAAACATTCAGTACTTC; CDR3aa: CASSSEGWGGKGRAKNIQYF
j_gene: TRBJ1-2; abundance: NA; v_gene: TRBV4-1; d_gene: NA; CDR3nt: TGCGCCAGCAGCCAAGATTGGGGCGAAATTAACTATGGCTACACCTTC; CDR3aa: CASSQDWGEINYGYTF
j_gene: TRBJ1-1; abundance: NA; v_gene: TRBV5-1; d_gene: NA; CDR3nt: TGCGCCAGCAGCGCGGACCTTCAAGGACTTGAAGCTTTCTTT; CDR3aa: CASSADLQGLEAFF
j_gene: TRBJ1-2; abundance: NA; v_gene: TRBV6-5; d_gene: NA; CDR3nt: TGTGCCAGCCTTATACAGAACGTCTATGGCTACACCTTC; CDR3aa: CASLIQNVYGYTF
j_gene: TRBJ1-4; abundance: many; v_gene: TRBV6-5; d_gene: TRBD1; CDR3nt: TGTGCCAGCAGGGGGACAGGGGGCGACGAAAAACTGTTTTTT; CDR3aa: CASRGTGGDEKLFF
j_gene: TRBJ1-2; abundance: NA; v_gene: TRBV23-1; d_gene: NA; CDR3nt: TGCGCCAGCAGTCAATTAAAGGGGGAAAGAAATGGCTACACCTTC; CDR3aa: CASSQLKGERNGYTF
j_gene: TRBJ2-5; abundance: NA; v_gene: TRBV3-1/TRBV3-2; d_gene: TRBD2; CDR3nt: TGTGCCAGCAGCCAACTAGCGGGGGGGCCTCGGGAGACCCAGTACTTC; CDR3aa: CASSQLAGGPRETQYF
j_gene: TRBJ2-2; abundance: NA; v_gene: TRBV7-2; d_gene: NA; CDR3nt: TGTGCCAGCAGCGCCTACTCGAAGCTGTTTTTT; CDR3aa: CASSAYSKLFF
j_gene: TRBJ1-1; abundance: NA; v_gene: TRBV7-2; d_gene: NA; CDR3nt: TGTGCCAGCAGCCGGAGACCAACCACCTATACGAACACTGAAGCTTTCTTT; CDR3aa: CASSRRPTTYTNTEAFF
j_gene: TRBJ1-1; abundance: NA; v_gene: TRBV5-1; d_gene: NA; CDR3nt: TGCGCCAGCAGCTTGGACCCGGAGGACACTGAAGCTTTCTTT; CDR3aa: CASSLDPEDTEAFF
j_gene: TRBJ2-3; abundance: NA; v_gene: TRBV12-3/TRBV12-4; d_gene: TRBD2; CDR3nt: TGTGCCAGCAGTCGTCAGCGGGGGGGTACGCAGTATTTT; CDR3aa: CASSRQRGGTQYF